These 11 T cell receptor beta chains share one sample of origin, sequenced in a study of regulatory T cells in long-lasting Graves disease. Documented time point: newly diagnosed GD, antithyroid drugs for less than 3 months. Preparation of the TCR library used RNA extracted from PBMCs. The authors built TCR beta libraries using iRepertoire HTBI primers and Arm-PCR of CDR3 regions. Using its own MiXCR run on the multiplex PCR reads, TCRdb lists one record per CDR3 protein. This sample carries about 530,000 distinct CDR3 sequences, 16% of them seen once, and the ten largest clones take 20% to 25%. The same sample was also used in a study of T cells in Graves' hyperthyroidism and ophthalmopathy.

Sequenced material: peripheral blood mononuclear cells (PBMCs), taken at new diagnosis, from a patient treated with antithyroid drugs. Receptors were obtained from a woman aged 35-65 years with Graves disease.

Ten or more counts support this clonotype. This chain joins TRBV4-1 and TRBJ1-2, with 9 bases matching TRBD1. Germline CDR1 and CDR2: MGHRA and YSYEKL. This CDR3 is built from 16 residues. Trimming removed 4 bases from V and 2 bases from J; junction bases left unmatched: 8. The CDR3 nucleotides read TGCGCCAGCAGCCCTGAGGACAGGGGAGGGAACTATGGCTACACCTTC. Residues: CASSPEDRGGNYGYTF.

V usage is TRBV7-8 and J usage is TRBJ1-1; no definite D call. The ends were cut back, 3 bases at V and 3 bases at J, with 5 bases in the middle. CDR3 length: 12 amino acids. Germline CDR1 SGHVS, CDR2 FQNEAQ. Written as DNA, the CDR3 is TGTGCCAGCAGCTTTGAGTACACTGAAGCTTTCTTT. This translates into CASSFEYTEAFF.

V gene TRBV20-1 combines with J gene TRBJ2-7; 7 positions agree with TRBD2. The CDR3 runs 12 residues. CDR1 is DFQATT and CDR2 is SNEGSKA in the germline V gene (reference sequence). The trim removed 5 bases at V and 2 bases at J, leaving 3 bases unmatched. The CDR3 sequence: CSARLATYEQYF. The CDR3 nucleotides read TGCAGTGCTCGACTAGCCACCTACGAGCAGTACTTC.

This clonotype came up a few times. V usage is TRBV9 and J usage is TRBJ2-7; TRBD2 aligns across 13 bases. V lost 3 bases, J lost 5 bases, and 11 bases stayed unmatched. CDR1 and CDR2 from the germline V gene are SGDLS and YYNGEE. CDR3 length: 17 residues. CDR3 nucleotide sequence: TGTGCCAGCAGCGCCCAGGGGACTAGCGGGGAGGGCGACGAGCAGTACTTC. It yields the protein CASSAQGTSGEGDEQYF. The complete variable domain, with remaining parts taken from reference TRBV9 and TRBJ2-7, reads DSGVTQTPKHLITATGQRVTLRCSPRSGDLSVYWYQQSLDQGLQFLIQYYNGEERAKGNILERFSAQQFPDLHSELNLSSLELGDSALYFCASSAQGTSGEGDEQYFGPGTRLTVT.

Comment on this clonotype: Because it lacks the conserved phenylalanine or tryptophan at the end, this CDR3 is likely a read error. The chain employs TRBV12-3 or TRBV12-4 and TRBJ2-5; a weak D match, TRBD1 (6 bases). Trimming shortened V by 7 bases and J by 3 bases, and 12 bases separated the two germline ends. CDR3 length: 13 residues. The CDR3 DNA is TGTGCCAGCAAAAGGACAGACAAAGAGACCCAGTACCTC. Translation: CASKRTDKETQYL.

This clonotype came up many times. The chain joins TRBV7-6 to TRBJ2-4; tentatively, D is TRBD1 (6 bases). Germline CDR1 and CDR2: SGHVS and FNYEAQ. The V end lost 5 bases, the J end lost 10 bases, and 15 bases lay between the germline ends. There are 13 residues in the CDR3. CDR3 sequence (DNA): TGTGCCAGCAGCCCCGACACGCAGGGGATTCAGTACTTC. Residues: CASSPDTQGIQYF.

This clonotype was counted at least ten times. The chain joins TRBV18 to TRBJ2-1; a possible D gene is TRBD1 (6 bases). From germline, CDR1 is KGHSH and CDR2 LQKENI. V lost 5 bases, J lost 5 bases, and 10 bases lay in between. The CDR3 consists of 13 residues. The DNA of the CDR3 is TGTGCCAGCTCAGCTGGGACAAACAATGAGCAGTTCTTC. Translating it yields CASSAGTNNEQFF.

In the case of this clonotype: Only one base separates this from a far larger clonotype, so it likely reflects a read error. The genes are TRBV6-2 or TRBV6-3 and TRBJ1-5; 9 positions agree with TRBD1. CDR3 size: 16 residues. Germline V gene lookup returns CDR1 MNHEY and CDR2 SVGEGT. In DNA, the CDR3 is TGTGCCAGCAGCCCTAGACAGGGGGTCCTTAATCAGCCCCGGCATTTT. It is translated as CASSPRQGVLNQPRHF.

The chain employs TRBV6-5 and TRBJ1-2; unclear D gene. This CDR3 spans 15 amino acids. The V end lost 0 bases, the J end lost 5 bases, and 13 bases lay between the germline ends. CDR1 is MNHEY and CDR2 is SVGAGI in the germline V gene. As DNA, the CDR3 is TGTGCCAGCAGTTACTCGATGGAAACCGGGTATGGCTACACCTTC. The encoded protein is CASSYSMETGYGYTF.

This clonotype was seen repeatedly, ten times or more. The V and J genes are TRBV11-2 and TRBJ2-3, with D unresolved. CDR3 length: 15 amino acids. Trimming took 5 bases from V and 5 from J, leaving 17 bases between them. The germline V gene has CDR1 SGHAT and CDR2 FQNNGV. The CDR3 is CASSPRADSLDTQYF. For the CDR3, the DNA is TGTGCCAGCAGCCCCCGGGCCGATTCGTTAGATACGCAGTATTTT.

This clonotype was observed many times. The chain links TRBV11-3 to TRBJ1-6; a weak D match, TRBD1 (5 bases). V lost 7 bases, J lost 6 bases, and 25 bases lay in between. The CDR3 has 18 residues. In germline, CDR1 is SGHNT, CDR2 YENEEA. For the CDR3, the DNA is TGTGCCAGCATCCGGCCGGGACCCCGGAGAGGGGTTAATTCACCCCTCCACTTT. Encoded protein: CASIRPGPRRGVNSPLHF.